This is a list of T cell receptor beta chains from one sample in a study of beta chain features in type 1 diabetes. Method: immunoSEQ multiplex PCR; TCRdb's copy keeps in-frame clones and lacks some. The sample lists approximately 140,000 clones; roughly 9.7% were seen once. Material for sequencing was central memory CD4+ T cells from blood. These receptors were taken from a woman aged 40 to 49 in good health. CDR3s include the opening cysteine and the closing phenylalanine or tryptophan. A D gene is named only where the DNA matches it firmly. Expanded clones are given a class, and other clones once, few, many or no size at all.

abundance	v_gene	d_gene	j_gene	CDR3nt	CDR3aa
few	TRBV4-2	TRBD1	TRBJ2-1	TGTGCCAGCAGCGCAGCGGACAGGCCCCTGGAGCAGTTCTTC	CASSAADRPLEQFF
-	TRBV7-2	-	TRBJ1-2	TGTGCCAGCAGGAATAACAGTGACTATGGCTACACCTTC	CASRNNSDYGYTF
few	TRBV15	-	TRBJ2-1	TGTGCCACCAGCGGAACCGCGGGGCAGAGAACTAACAATGAGCAGTTCTTC	CATSGTAGQRTNNEQFF
few	TRBV7-2	-	TRBJ2-4	TGTGCCAGCAAACCAGGGGCTGCCAAAAACATTCAGTACTTC	CASKPGAAKNIQYF
-	TRBV5-1	-	TRBJ1-6	TGCGCCAGCAGTACTCAGGGGCCTATCCTCAATTCACCCCTCCACTTT	CASSTQGPILNSPLHF
few	TRBV5-1	-	TRBJ1-2	TGCGCCAGCAGCCCGGATGCGGCGGGCTACACCTTC	CASSPDAAGYTF
-	TRBV7-2	TRBD2	TRBJ2-1	TGTGCCAGCAGCTTCACATCCGTGTCTAGCGGGGGGACTGAGCAGTTCTTC	CASSFTSVSSGGTEQFF
many	TRBV9	-	TRBJ1-6	TGTGCCAGCAGCCTCAGCCAACAGGATAATTCACCCCTCCACTTT	CASSLSQQDNSPLHF
-	TRBV25-1	-	TRBJ2-7	TGTGCCAGCAGTGGGTCGATAGAACTAGCCTACGAGCAGTACTTC	CASSGSIELAYEQYF
-	TRBV9	-	TRBJ1-3	TGTGCCAGCAGCACAGGGAACTCTGGAAACACCATATATTTT	CASSTGNSGNTIYF
-	TRBV4-1	-	TRBJ2-7	TGCGCCAGCAGCCAAGTCGGGGCGCGGGGTGAGCAGTACTTC	CASSQVGARGEQYF
few	TRBV4-2	TRBD1	TRBJ2-2	TGTGCCAGCAGCCAAGATGGGGACAGGGGGTACACCGGGGAGCTGTTTTTT	CASSQDGDRGYTGELFF
-	TRBV18	-	TRBJ1-3	TGTGCCAGCTCCCCAGGCAGCTCTGGAAACACCATATATTTT	CASSPGSSGNTIYF
few	TRBV6-5	TRBD1	TRBJ2-1	TGTGCCAGCAGGGAACAGGGGAACATTGGCAATGAGCAGTTCTTC	CASREQGNIGNEQFF
few	TRBV7-9	-	TRBJ2-7	TGTGCCAGCAGCGCCCCTCCGGGGTACGAGCAGTACTTC	CASSAPPGYEQYF
many	TRBV5-1	TRBD1	TRBJ1-6	TGCGCCAGCAGCTTGGGTAGGACAGGGCGAAGCTCACCCCTCCACTTT	CASSLGRTGRSSPLHF
few	TRBV9	TRBD2	TRBJ2-4	TGTGCCAGCAGCGTAGCTTTTAGCGGGGGAAAAAACATTCAGTACTTC	CASSVAFSGGKNIQYF
many	TRBV15	TRBD1	TRBJ1-6	TGTGCCACCAGCCGACAGGGTTATAATTCACCCCTCCACTTT	CATSRQGYNSPLHF
-	TRBV29-1	TRBD1	TRBJ1-1	TGCAGCGCTCCGTCCCAGGGGGCGCAAAATAAAGCTTTCTTT	CSAPSQGAQNKAFF
many	TRBV15	TRBD2	TRBJ2-1	TGTGCCACCAGCGGCGGGGGGTCCTACAATGAGCAGTTCTTC	CATSGGGSYNEQFF